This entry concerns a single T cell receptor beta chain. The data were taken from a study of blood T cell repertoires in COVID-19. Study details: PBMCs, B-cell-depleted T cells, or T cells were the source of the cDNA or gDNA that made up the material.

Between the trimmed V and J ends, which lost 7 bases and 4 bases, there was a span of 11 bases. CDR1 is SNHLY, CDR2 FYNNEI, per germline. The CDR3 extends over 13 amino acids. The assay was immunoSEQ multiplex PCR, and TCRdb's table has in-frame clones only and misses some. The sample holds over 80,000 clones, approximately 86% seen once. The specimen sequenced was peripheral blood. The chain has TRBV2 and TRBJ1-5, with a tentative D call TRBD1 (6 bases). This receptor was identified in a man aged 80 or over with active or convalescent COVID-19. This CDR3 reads CASKGQLNQPQHF. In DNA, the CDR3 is TGTGCCAGCAAAGGACAGTTAAATCAGCCCCAGCATTTT.